This TCR beta chain stems from a study of CD8+ T cells in alopecia areata. As to this clone: Its antigen is still unknown.

The CDR3 extends over 16 amino acids. Germline V gene lookup returns CDR1 SGHTA and CDR2 FQGNSA. With 5 bases clipped from V and 4 bases from J, the junction kept 8 bases outside the gene matches. As the sequencing template, cDNA was produced by extracting RNA and reverse transcribing it. Produced via immunoSEQ multiplex PCR; TCRdb's table is partial and in-frame only. Of approximately 13,000 clones in the sample, about 50% are singletons; the top ten hold approximately 11%. The study, taken as a whole, reports: Possibly because of HLA-related factors, TCR sharing was less clear across patients than in mice. Affected scalp, especially in alopecia totalis/universalis, had a higher clonality than normal scalp did. Scalp sequencing also captures normal skin's resident alphabeta T cells.

Alopecia areata patients provided lesional scalp punch biopsies and peripheral blood, both collected for the study. The sequencing used skin, collected at week 0. V gene TRBV7-2 combines with J gene TRBJ1-6; TRBD1 matches at 7 bases. The TCR comes from a human donor with alopecia areata. This CDR3 is CASSPRQGPYNSPLHF. For the CDR3, the DNA is TGTGCCAGCAGCCCAAGACAGGGACCATATAATTCACCCCTCCACTTT.